A single sample is the source of the 23 T cell receptor beta chains below, sequenced in a study of OX40 agonist ivuxolimab in advanced cancers. This table comes from immunoSEQ multiplex PCR, and its TCRdb copy is limited to in-frame clones, with some not included. The data show over 75,000 clones, less than 95% seen once. The sequencing here drew on CD4+ or CD8+ T cells sorted from blood, taken in a trial of the OX40 agonist ivuxolimab. These receptors all stem from an adult with an advanced solid tumor such as melanoma, head and neck, liver or kidney cancer.

This clone has only a few counts. The chain joins TRBV19 to TRBJ2-7; D is possibly TRBD1 or TRBD2 (5 bases each). The V gene lost 1 base and the J gene lost 4 bases, with 8 bases spanning the gap. Looked up from germline, CDR1 is LNHDA and CDR2 is SQIVND (reference sequence). CDR3 length equals 13 residues. The CDR3 reads CASSIGGEYEQYF. CDR3 nucleotide sequence: TGTGCCAGTAGTATAGGAGGGGAGTACGAGCAGTACTTC.

This clone was detected once. The chain employs TRBV30 and TRBJ1-3; TRBD1 matches at 9 bases. In germline, CDR1 is GTSNPN, CDR2 SVGIG (reference sequence). The trim removed 6 bases at V and 8 bases at J, leaving 23 bases unmatched. This CDR3 contains 18 residues. In DNA, the CDR3 is TGTGCCTGCGAAGACAGGGGGTTTAGTTGGAGCGAGAGGGACACCATATATTTT. Encoded protein: CACEDRGFSWSERDTIYF.

V gene TRBV4-3 combines with J gene TRBJ2-3, with 8 bases that match TRBD2. The junction had 4 bases not matched to a gene; V was cut back by 1 base and J by 4 bases. CDR3 length: 15 residues. Germline values: CDR1 LGHNA, CDR2 YSLEER. CDR3 region: CASSQGLATADTQYF. CDR3 nucleotides: TGCGCCAGCAGCCAAGGACTAGCGACTGCAGATACGCAGTATTTT.

This chain connects TRBV9 to TRBJ2-2, with a tentative D call TRBD2 (5 bases). The CDR3 loop spans 16 amino acids. The ends were cut back, 0 bases at V and 3 bases at J, with 12 bases in the middle. Germline V CDR1 and CDR2: SGDLS, YYNGEE. Here the CDR3 reads CASSVGPASYTGELFF. In DNA form, the CDR3 reads TGTGCCAGCAGCGTAGGGCCGGCTAGCTACACCGGGGAGCTGTTTTTT.

The chain carries TRBV10-3 and TRBJ2-5; D is possibly TRBD2 (6 bases). With 10 bases removed from V and 0 bases from J, the gap between germline ends came to 6 bases. The CDR3 spans 11 residues. Germline lookup yields CDR1 ENHRY and CDR2 SYGVKD. The CDR3 sequence is CATGDQETQYF. The CDR3 DNA is TGTGCCACGGGGGACCAAGAGACCCAGTACTTC.

A single count supports this clone. V is TRBV19 and J is TRBJ1-1; D is uncertain. CDR1 LNHDA and CDR2 SQIVND come from the germline V gene (reference sequence). This CDR3 comprises 13 residues. V was pared by 5 bases and J by 1 base, with 8 bases between. CDR3 in DNA: TGTGCCAGTAGTTCAACACGGAACACTGAAGCTTTCTTT. This translates into CASSSTRNTEAFF.

The rearrangement uses TRBV28 and TRBJ2-6, with D unclear. The CDR3 is 14 residues long. Germline assignment: CDR1 MDHEN and CDR2 SYDVKM. V was cut by 5 bases and J by 3 bases, with 8 bases left in between. The CDR3 loop is CASSPSVGANVLTF. The CDR3 bases are TGTGCCAGCAGTCCCTCCGTTGGGGCCAACGTCCTGACTTTC.

V is TRBV28 and J is TRBJ1-3; D not certain. Germline V gives CDR1 MDHEN, CDR2 SYDVKM. V was trimmed by 6 bases and J by 2 bases, leaving 14 bases between them. CDR3 length: 15 residues. CDR3 nucleotides: TGTGCCAGCAGGGGTGATCTGGCTGCTGGAAACACCATATATTTT. Translation: CASRGDLAAGNTIYF.

The chain joins TRBV14 to TRBJ2-1, with 10 positions matching TRBD2. Germline V lookup: CDR1 SGHDN, CDR2 FVKESK. V dropped 3 bases and J dropped 2; count of bases not matched to a gene: 1. The CDR3 runs to 15 residues. CDR3 sequence (DNA): TGTGCCAGCAGCCACGGGACTAGCGCCTACAATGAGCAGTTCTTC. It translates to CASSHGTSAYNEQFF.

This clone was detected a few times. J is TRBJ1-5 and V is TRBV30; D is unresolved. Trimming took off 1 base at V and 5 bases at J, with 9 bases between the two ends. This CDR3 is 13 amino acids long. The germline gives CDR1 GTSNPN, CDR2 SVGIG (reference sequence). The CDR3 nucleotides read TGTGCCTGGAGTGGAGGTGGGGATCAGCCCCAGCATTTT. Its translation is CAWSGGGDQPQHF. The variable domain in full, completed from reference TRBV30 and TRBJ1-5, reads SQTIHQWPATLVQPVGSPLSLECTVEGTSNPNLYWYRQAAGRGLQLLFYSVGIGQISSEVPQNLSASRPQDRQFILSSKKLLLSDSGFYLCAWSGGGDQPQHFGDGTRLSIL.

The J gene is TRBJ2-7, the V gene TRBV10-3, with 8 nucleotides matching TRBD2. The CDR3 covers 14 residues. CDR1 ENHRY and CDR2 SYGVKD come from the germline V gene. The ends lost 10 bases at V and 8 bases at J; junction bases unmatched: 16. The CDR3 DNA reads as TGTGCCAGTCAGTATGAAGCGGGAGTCGTAAAGCAGTACTTC. As protein: CASQYEAGVVKQYF.

The chain employs TRBV10-2 and TRBJ2-7; 7 bases align to TRBD2. V gave up 4 bases and J gave up 9 bases; unmatched junction bases: 6. Germline lookup yields CDR1 WSHSY and CDR2 SAAADI. The CDR3 sequence is 12 residues long. The CDR3 spells CASSVAGEGQYF. The CDR3 DNA sequence: TGCGCCAGCAGTGTGGCGGGAGAAGGGCAGTACTTC.

V gene TRBV2 combines with J gene TRBJ1-6; D is ambiguous. This CDR3 region has 11 residues. V lost 7 bases to trimming and J lost 7 bases, with 5 bases between them. Germline CDR1 reads SNHLY; CDR2 reads FYNNEI. CDR3 nucleotides: TGTGCCAGCACCTTGAATTCACCCCTCCACTTT. It codes for CASTLNSPLHF.

The genes are TRBV6-5 and TRBJ1-2; 11 bases line up with TRBD1. The germline CDR1 and CDR2 sequences are MNHEY and SVGAGI. The CDR3 extends over 15 amino acids. V shed 2 bases and J 8 bases; nucleotides not matched to a gene: 7. The CDR3 nucleotides read TGTGCCAGCAGTTACCCTACGGGACAGGGGGTCGGCTACACCTTC. Translating gives CASSYPTGQGVGYTF.

The chain carries TRBV5-1 and TRBJ2-2; 8 bases match TRBD1. In germline, CDR1 is SGHRS, CDR2 YFSETQ. The CDR3 covers 15 residues. J lost 4 bases, V lost 0 bases, and 2 bases had no gene match. The CDR3: CASSLATGGTGELFF. The CDR3 coding sequence is TGCGCCAGCAGCTTGGCTACAGGGGGCACCGGGGAGCTGTTTTTT.

The J gene is TRBJ1-4, the V gene TRBV19; unclear D gene. V was trimmed by 1 base and J by 0 bases, leaving 6 bases between them. The V gene's germline CDR1 is LNHDA and CDR2 SQIVND (reference sequence). This CDR3 contains 15 residues. In nucleotides, the CDR3 is TGTGCCAGTAGTATAGCTGATGCAACTAATGAAAAACTGTTTTTT. Amino acid sequence: CASSIADATNEKLFF.

The chain carries TRBV11-2 and TRBJ1-1; TRBD1 matches at 7 bases. Germline V gene sequence: CDR1 SGHAT, CDR2 FQNNGV. Trimming cost V 3 bases and J 9 bases; bases outside gene matches: 10. CDR3 length equals 14 residues. In DNA, the CDR3 is TGTGCCAGCAGCTTTAATTCAGAGGGACAGCAAGCTTTCTTT. Translated, it gives CASSFNSEGQQAFF.

The V and J genes are TRBV27 and TRBJ2-7; 8 positions agree with TRBD1. The junction had 7 bases not matched to a gene; V was cut back by 6 bases and J by 3 bases. In germline, CDR1 is MNHEY, CDR2 SMNVEV (reference sequence). The CDR3 totals 14 residues. For the CDR3, the DNA is TGTGCCAGCAGGAACCAGGGGGCTGGCTACGAGCAGTACTTC. It encodes CASRNQGAGYEQYF.

V is TRBV6-5 and J is TRBJ2-7, with 12 bases matching TRBD1. Germline V gene data show CDR1 as MNHEY and CDR2 as SVGAGI. V shed 6 bases and J 3 bases; nucleotides not matched to a gene: 6. This CDR3 contains 15 residues. The CDR3 DNA sequence: TGTGCCAGCAGCCCGGGACAGGGGGCGGACTACGAGCAGTACTTC. Translated, it gives CASSPGQGADYEQYF.

CDR3 coding DNA: TGTGCCAGCAGCTTGAACCTAGCGGGAGTTGAGCAGTTCTTC. Its protein product is CASSLNLAGVEQFF. The genes are TRBV7-2 and TRBJ2-1; 10 nucleotides match TRBD2. Germline lookup yields CDR1 SGHTA and CDR2 FQGNSA. After removal of 3 bases from V and 9 bases from J, the junction contained 5 bases not matched to a gene. CDR3 length: 14 residues.

This chain links TRBV7-3 with TRBJ2-1; D gene unclear. This CDR3 is built from 14 residues. The germline V gene has CDR1 SGHTA and CDR2 FQGTGA. V was shortened by 2 bases and J by 6 bases, with 11 bases between the two germline ends. The CDR3 sequence: CASSLPGSGNEQFF. The CDR3 DNA sequence: TGTGCCAGCAGCTTACCCGGATCGGGCAATGAGCAGTTCTTC. The variable domain in full, completed from reference TRBV7-3 and TRBJ2-1, reads GAGVSQTPSNKVTEKGKYVELRCDPISGHTALYWYRQSLGQGPEFLIYFQGTGAADDSGLPNDRFFAVRPEGSVSTLKIQRTERGDSAVYLCASSLPGSGNEQFFGPGTRLTVL.

The sample holds one count of this clone. The chain links TRBV2 to TRBJ1-4; 7 nucleotides match TRBD1. Germline CDR1 and CDR2: SNHLY and FYNNEI. Trimming took 2 bases from V and 8 from J; bases not matched to a gene: 8. The CDR3 totals 15 residues. CDR3 protein: CASSERGGHGEKLFF. CDR3 nucleotides: TGTGCCAGCAGTGAAAGAGGGGGCCACGGGGAAAAACTGTTTTTT.

The V and J genes are TRBV6-5 and TRBJ2-7; TRBD1 aligns across 8 bases. Germline V gene data show CDR1 as MNHEY and CDR2 as SVGAGI. V dropped 0 bases and J dropped 2; count of bases not matched to a gene: 3. The CDR3 totals 15 residues. Here the CDR3 DNA reads TGTGCCAGCAGTTACTCGAGCAGGGGGCCCTACGAGCAGTACTTC. It yields the protein CASSYSSRGPYEQYF.